This T cell receptor (beta chain) was profiled in a study of neurological immune-mediated disorders. From 2 million PBMCs stored at -80 C, the unsorted libraries were generated. The CDR3 is 16 residues long. Germline CDR1 DFQATT, CDR2 SNEGSKA (reference sequence). Trimming removed 6 bases from V and 0 bases from J, with 18 bases in between. Comment on this clonotype: The antigen remains undetermined.

Overall study findings and caveats: Among expanded clones, no CDR3 amino acid sequences were shared across subjects, a pattern suggesting private repertoires in all groups.

In TCRdb, the 5' RACE reads were re-called with MiXCR into one record per CDR3 protein. The sample lists over 25,000 distinct CDR3 sequences; approximately 21% were seen once. Sequenced sample: PBMCs. The TCR originated in an older woman in good health. V gene TRBV20-1 combines with J gene TRBJ2-1; tentative D call: TRBD2 (5 bases). The CDR3 DNA sequence: TGCAGTGCCACGGCTGCTATCGGGATCTCCTACAATGAGCAGTTCTTC. Its protein is CSATAAIGISYNEQFF.